This entry features one T cell receptor (beta chain) sequence. No antigen is known for it. Germline and junction disagree at one end, which may indicate a read error. These data originate in a study of CD8+CD57+ T cells in acquired aplastic anemia. The wider study: Sorted CD4+ and CD8+ cells gave an average of roughly 3.5 ug of DNA. Average CD4+ read depth in healthy donors was 9.5 million to 13 million reads.

Overall study results and limits: With respect to CD8+ Simpson's diversity, patients and controls did not differ significantly. A set of around 30 CD8+ CDR3 sequences was shared between patients and controls, and these sequences appeared highly expressed in patients.

Genomic DNA constituted the template upon which TCR beta VDJ and CDR3 profiling was performed. TCRdb processed the reads anew with MiXCR; each CDR3 protein has one entry. The profile shows roughly 150,000 distinct CDR3 sequences, roughly 48% of them singletons. Sequenced material: sorted CD4+, CD8+, or CD8+CD57+ T cells (not recorded which) from PBMCs. The sequence came from a human donor in good health.

The CDR3 DNA follows: TGTGCCGCCAGCAGGGCAGGGGGCGGCCCTACTTACAATGAGCAGTTCTTC. It codes for CAASRAGGGPTYNEQFF. The chain is built from TRBV15 and TRBJ2-1, with TRBD1 matching 8 bases. This CDR3 contains 17 residues. Germline V gives CDR1 LNHNV, CDR2 YYDKDF (reference sequence).